These 6 T cell receptor beta chains share one sample of origin, sequenced in a study of blood T cell repertoires in COVID-19 (dated by TCRdb to about 2020). Libraries were constructed by the immunoSEQ multiplex PCR assay. TCRdb carries this immuneACCESS record with in-frame sequences only. Its versions omit some clonotypes, under half of them owing to an unresolved V gene in the studies checked, with the rest unexplained. The sample table lists 300,000 or so clones, approximately 86% of them with a count of one. 4.1% of the sample goes to the ten largest clones. The sample was peripheral blood. The receptors shown here come from a woman between 45 and 60 years old with active or convalescent COVID-19.

The chain has TRBV2 and TRBJ1-1; D ambiguous. There are 15 residues in the CDR3. V was cut by 6 bases and J by 0 bases, with 14 bases left in between. CDR1 is SNHLY and CDR2 is FYNNEI in the germline V gene. CDR3 protein: CASSSNTAVNTEAFF. CDR3 nucleotide sequence: TGTGCCAGCAGCAGTAACACAGCCGTGAACACTGAAGCTTTCTTT.

The genes are TRBV3-1 (or the pseudogene TRBV3-2) and TRBJ2-2; 15 bases are a match to TRBD2. Unmatched junction bases numbered 4, after V lost 4 bases and J lost 4 bases. In germline, CDR1 is LGHDT, CDR2 YNNKEL (reference sequence). The CDR3 extends over 17 amino acids. The CDR3 is CASSLGLAGGGTGELFF. The CDR3 bases are TGTGCCAGCAGCCTGGGACTAGCGGGAGGTGGCACCGGGGAGCTGTTTTTT.

V gene TRBV6-2 or TRBV6-3 combines with J gene TRBJ2-2; 9 bases line up with TRBD2. The V segment lost 1 base and the J segment 6 bases; nucleotides outside the gene matches: 6. Germline CDR1 and CDR2: MNHEY and SVGEGT. The CDR3 spans 16 residues. The CDR3 DNA is TGTGCCAGCAGTTACTGGTCTAGCGGGAAGTCCGGGGAGCTGTTTTTT. As protein: CASSYWSSGKSGELFF.

V and J are TRBV10-2 and TRBJ1-3; D perhaps matches TRBD1 (6 bases). CDR1 and CDR2 (germline): WSHSY, SAAADI. CDR3 length: 16 residues. V lost 0 bases, J lost 4 bases, and 13 bases lay in between. CDR3 sequence reads: CASSESQGFGGNTIYF. The CDR3 DNA reads as TGCGCCAGCAGTGAGTCACAGGGCTTCGGGGGAAACACCATATATTTT.

The chain links TRBV6-5 to TRBJ1-6, with D unresolved. Germline CDR1 reads MNHEY; CDR2 reads SVGAGI. CDR3 length: 14 residues. Trimming shortened V by 6 bases and J by 9 bases, and 15 bases separated the two germline ends. CDR3 bases: TGTGCCAGCAGCCCGGTAGGGAGTCTTTCACCCCTCCACTTT. It specifies CASSPVGSLSPLHF.

J is TRBJ2-5 and V is TRBV19; possible D gene TRBD1, 5 bases. The CDR3 has 13 amino acids. V lost 5 bases and J 3 bases, leaving 10 bases between the germline ends. CDR1 is LNHDA, CDR2 SQIVND, per germline (reference sequence). CDR3 nucleotide sequence: TGTGCCAGTAGTCGGTCAGGGAAAGAGACCCAGTACTTC. Its protein product is CASSRSGKETQYF.